Included here is one T cell receptor (beta chain) sequence, with context. Its antigen is not known. These data belong to a study of cytomegalovirus exposure and HLA in healthy donors. Study details: In a later analysis, it was reported that the roughly 130 validation repertoires had been produced on the same platform as the roughly 610 repertoires belonging to the first cohort. Study-level findings and limits: Around 160 TCR beta chains were listed as cytomegalovirus-associated. TCR sequences were mostly rare, though some public TCRs occurred in many donors. There were a few CMV-associated chains whose specificity for CMV antigens was confirmed in vitro.

The germline V gene encodes CDR1 MNHEY and CDR2 SVGAGI. V lost 0 bases to trimming and J lost 6 bases, with 12 bases between them. The CDR3 extends over 15 amino acids. The protocol was immunoSEQ multiplex PCR, while the TCRdb copy is restricted to in-frame clones and leaves out a portion. This sample has 250,000 or so clones, with around nine tenths found just once. The chain joins TRBV6-5 to TRBJ1-5; perhaps TRBD1 as D (6 bases). The sequenced material came from PBMCs. This clonotype was sampled from a man between 18 and 29 years old in good health and CMV-seronegative. CDR3 bases: TGTGCCAGCAGTTACTCGAGGGGGAGTGGTCAGCCCCAGCATTTT. Residues: CASSYSRGSGQPQHF.